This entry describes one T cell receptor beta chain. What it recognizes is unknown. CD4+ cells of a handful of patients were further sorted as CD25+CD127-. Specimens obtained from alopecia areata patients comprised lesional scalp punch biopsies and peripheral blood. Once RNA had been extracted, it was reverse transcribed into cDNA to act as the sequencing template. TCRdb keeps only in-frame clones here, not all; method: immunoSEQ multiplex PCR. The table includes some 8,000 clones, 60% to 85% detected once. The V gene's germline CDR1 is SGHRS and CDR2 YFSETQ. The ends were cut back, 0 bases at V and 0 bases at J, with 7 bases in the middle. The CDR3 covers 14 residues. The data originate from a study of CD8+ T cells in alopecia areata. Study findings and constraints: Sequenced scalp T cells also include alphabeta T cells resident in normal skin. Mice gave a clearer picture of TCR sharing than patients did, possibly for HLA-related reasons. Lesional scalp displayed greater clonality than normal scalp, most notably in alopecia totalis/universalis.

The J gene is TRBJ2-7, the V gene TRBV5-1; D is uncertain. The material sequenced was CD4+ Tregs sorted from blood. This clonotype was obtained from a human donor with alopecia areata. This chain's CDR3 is CASSLDINSYEQYF. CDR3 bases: TGCGCCAGCAGCTTGGATATTAACTCCTACGAGCAGTACTTC.